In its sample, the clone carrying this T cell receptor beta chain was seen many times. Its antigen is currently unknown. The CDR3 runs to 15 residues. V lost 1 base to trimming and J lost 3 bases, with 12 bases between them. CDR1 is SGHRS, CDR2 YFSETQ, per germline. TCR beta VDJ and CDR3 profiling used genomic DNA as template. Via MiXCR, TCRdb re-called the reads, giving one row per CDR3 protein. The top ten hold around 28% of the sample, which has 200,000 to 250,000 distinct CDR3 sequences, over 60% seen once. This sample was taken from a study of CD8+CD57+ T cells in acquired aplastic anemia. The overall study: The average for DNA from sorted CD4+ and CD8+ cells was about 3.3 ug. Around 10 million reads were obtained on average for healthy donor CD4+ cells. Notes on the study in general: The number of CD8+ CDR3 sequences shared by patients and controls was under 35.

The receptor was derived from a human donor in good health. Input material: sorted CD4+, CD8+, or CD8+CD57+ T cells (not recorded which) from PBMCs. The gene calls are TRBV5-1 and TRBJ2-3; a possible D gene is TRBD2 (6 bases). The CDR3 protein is CASSLYGSGTDTQYF. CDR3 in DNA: TGCGCCAGCAGCTTGTACGGGAGCGGGACAGATACGCAGTATTTT.